The 22 T cell receptor beta chains reported below all come from one sample, sequenced in a study of PD-L1 blockade in urothelial cancer. Repertoires were generated with immunoSEQ multiplex PCR, while TCRdb's copy carries only in-frame clones and drops some. The sample holds roughly 100,000 clones, about 85% seen once. Sequenced here: PBMCs, sampled around atezolizumab (anti-PD-L1) treatment. The receptor set was obtained from a man in his fifties with urothelial cancer.

The chain is built from TRBV27 and TRBJ2-7; 8 nucleotides match TRBD2. Germline V lookup: CDR1 MNHEY, CDR2 SMNVEV (reference sequence). The V and J ends lost 3 bases and 4 bases, in that order; junction bases with no gene match: 8. This CDR3 comprises 15 residues. The CDR3 sequence: CASSFTGTRGYEQYF. In DNA form, the CDR3 reads TGTGCCAGCAGTTTCACCGGGACTAGAGGGTACGAGCAGTACTTC.

The chain couples TRBV7-3 to TRBJ2-3; D gene uncertain. V lost 5 bases, J lost 5 bases, and 14 bases lay in between. Germline lookup yields CDR1 SGHTA and CDR2 FQGTGA. The length of the CDR3 is 14 residues. The CDR3: CASSPSRLLDTQYF. CDR3 DNA: TGTGCCAGCAGCCCATCGAGACTCCTAGATACGCAGTATTTT.

V gene TRBV5-4 combines with J gene TRBJ2-7; 8 nucleotides line up with TRBD2. J was trimmed by 6 bases and V by 0 bases; bases with no gene match: 8. The CDR3 is made up of 15 amino acids. The germline gives CDR1 SGHNT, CDR2 YYREEE (reference sequence). CDR3 loop: CASSLDPAGVGEQYF. The DNA of the CDR3 is TGTGCCAGCAGCTTGGACCCAGCGGGAGTGGGCGAGCAGTACTTC.

This rearrangement joins TRBV15 to TRBJ1-1; D may be TRBD1 (5 bases). Trimming took off 1 base at V and 5 bases at J, with 11 bases between the two ends. Germline loops: CDR1 LNHNV, CDR2 YYDKDF (reference sequence). The CDR3 is made up of 14 amino acids. CDR3 sequence: CATSRGKTVTEAFF. CDR3 nucleotides: TGTGCCACCAGCAGAGGGAAGACAGTTACTGAAGCTTTCTTT.

The chain recombines TRBV7-3 with TRBJ2-3, with 9 bases aligning to TRBD2. V lost 4 bases, J lost 0 bases, and 8 bases stayed unmatched. This CDR3 comprises 17 residues. From germline, CDR1 is SGHTA and CDR2 FQGTGA. CDR3 DNA: TGTGCCAGCAGCTCCCCAACCACTAGCGGGAGCACAGATACGCAGTATTTT. Translated: CASSSPTTSGSTDTQYF.

As to this clone: The conserved phenylalanine or tryptophan is not found at the CDR3 terminus, so this likely reflects a read error. CDR3 DNA: TGTGCCAGCAGTAAGGTCACAGTCTATGGCTACACCCTC. This sequence encodes CASSKVTVYGYTL. The chain is built from TRBV2 and TRBJ1-2; D is ambiguous. CDR3 length: 13 residues. CDR1 and CDR2 from the germline V gene are SNHLY and FYNNEI. V was pared by 5 bases and J by 4 bases, with 11 bases between.

CDR3 DNA: TGTGCCAGCAGCGTATCGACAGGGGGCACTGAAGCTTTCTTT. It is translated as CASSVSTGGTEAFF. The chain has TRBV7-2 and TRBJ1-1; TRBD1 matches at 9 bases. V lost 5 bases to trimming and J lost 4 bases; unmatched junction nucleotides: 5. Per the germline V gene, CDR1 is SGHTA and CDR2 is FQGNSA. This CDR3 comprises 14 residues.

J is TRBJ1-2 and V is TRBV28, with 9 bases that match TRBD1. The CDR3 is made up of 14 amino acids. The germline gives CDR1 MDHEN, CDR2 SYDVKM. The J segment lost 5 bases and the V segment lost 6 bases, leaving 7 bases of the junction unmatched. CDR3 nucleotides: TGTGCCAGCAGAGAACAGGGGGCGCAGTATGGCTACACCTTC. Protein product: CASREQGAQYGYTF.

This chain links TRBV5-1 with TRBJ2-5; D possibly corresponds to TRBD1 (6 bases). The CDR3 runs to 15 residues. Looked up from germline, CDR1 is SGHRS and CDR2 is YFSETQ. The V gene lost 2 bases and the J gene lost 0 bases, with 11 bases spanning the gap. As DNA, the CDR3 is TGCGCCAGCAGCTTCGGGACATCGTACCAAGAGACCCAGTACTTC. Amino acid sequence: CASSFGTSYQETQYF.

The chain combines TRBV6-4 with TRBJ2-4; 13 nucleotides line up with TRBD2. The germline V gene has CDR1 MRHNA and CDR2 SNTAGT. CDR3 length: 17 residues. After removal of 3 bases from V and 1 base from J, the junction contained 3 bases not matched to a gene. CDR3: CASSDRTSGSAKNIQYF. CDR3 nucleotides: TGTGCCAGCAGTGATCGGACTAGCGGGAGCGCCAAAAACATTCAGTACTTC.

The chain links TRBV28 to TRBJ2-5; D is possibly TRBD2 (5 bases). Trimming stripped 0 bases from V and 3 bases from J, with 11 bases between. CDR3 length: 15 amino acids. From germline, CDR1 is MDHEN and CDR2 SYDVKM. CDR3 sequence: CASSLWGVGKETQYF. In DNA, the CDR3 is TGTGCCAGCAGTTTATGGGGAGTTGGTAAAGAGACCCAGTACTTC.

This clone was recorded once. The J gene is TRBJ2-7, the V gene TRBV27; the D gene is possibly TRBD2 (6 bases). This CDR3 is built from 14 residues. Deletions cut 5 bases from V and 3 bases from J, with 14 bases between. The germline V gene has CDR1 MNHEY and CDR2 SMNVEV (reference sequence). Here the CDR3 DNA reads TGTGCCAGCAGTCCCCAGGGACTTTTCTACGAGCAGTACTTC. This codes for CASSPQGLFYEQYF.

The rearrangement links TRBV28 to TRBJ2-7; 9 positions match TRBD2. The germline CDR1 and CDR2 sequences are MDHEN and SYDVKM. V dropped 2 bases and J dropped 6; count of bases not matched to a gene: 14. The CDR3 totals 17 residues. The CDR3 DNA is TGTGCCAGCAGTTTAGGCCTCCTAAATGCGGGAGGGCGCGAGCAGTACTTC. Its protein is CASSLGLLNAGGREQYF.

The chain uses TRBV19 and TRBJ1-2; 8 bases fit TRBD1. Germline V gives CDR1 LNHDA, CDR2 SQIVND (reference sequence). Unmatched junction bases numbered 11, after V lost 6 bases and J lost 8 bases. The CDR3 consists of 14 residues. CDR3: CASRVRTGLNGYTF. The CDR3 coding sequence is TGTGCCAGTAGGGTCCGGACAGGGTTAAACGGCTACACCTTC.

The chain employs TRBV11-2 and TRBJ2-1; D not certain. This CDR3 has 13 amino acids. Trimming left V 4 bases short and J 2 bases short, with 6 bases between. Germline V gene sequence: CDR1 SGHAT, CDR2 FQNNGV. CDR3 loop: CASSSPAYNEQFF. In nucleotides, the CDR3 is TGTGCCAGCAGCTCCCCAGCCTACAATGAGCAGTTCTTC.

This clone was detected only once. The CDR3: CASNRDRGAFF. CDR3 DNA: TGTGCCAGCAACCGGGACAGGGGTGCTTTCTTT. The chain joins TRBV2 to TRBJ1-1, with 10 bases lining up with TRBD1. This CDR3 has 11 amino acids. V gave up 7 bases and J gave up 11 bases; unmatched junction bases: 4. Germline V lookup: CDR1 SNHLY, CDR2 FYNNEI.

The chain couples TRBV27 to TRBJ2-1; D may be TRBD2 (5 bases). The V gene lost 3 bases and the J gene lost 9 bases, with 6 bases spanning the gap. The germline CDR1 and CDR2 sequences are MNHEY and SMNVEV (reference sequence). The CDR3 runs 11 residues. CDR3: CASSFEGEQFF. DNA for the CDR3: TGTGCCAGCAGTTTTGAGGGTGAGCAGTTCTTC.

The table lists this clone with a few counts. This chain uses TRBV29-1 with TRBJ2-3, with 10 bases identical to TRBD1. The germline gives CDR1 SQVTM, CDR2 ANQGSEA. The CDR3 runs to 13 residues. Trimming removed 4 bases from V and 5 bases from J; junction bases left unmatched: 3. CDR3 sequence (DNA): TGCAGCGTTGTGGGACAGGGGTTAGATACGCAGTATTTT. This sequence encodes CSVVGQGLDTQYF.

This clone was counted a single time. V is TRBV19 and J is TRBJ2-5, with D uncertain. Germline V lookup: CDR1 LNHDA, CDR2 SQIVND (reference sequence). This CDR3 contains 15 residues. V was pared by 1 base and J by 4 bases, with 13 bases between. CDR3 in amino acids: CASSIGEALGETQYF. In DNA, the CDR3 is TGTGCCAGTAGTATAGGTGAGGCCCTCGGAGAGACCCAGTACTTC.

The genes are TRBV21-1 and TRBJ2-6; no check of the table's D call, TRBD1, against the DNA was made. TRBV21-1 corresponds to a pseudogene. This CDR3 is 18 amino acids long. CDR3 sequence: CASSIDGQARSGANVLTF. In DNA, the CDR3 is TGTGCCAGCAGCATCGACGGACAGGCTCGCTCTGGGGCCAACGTCCTGACTTTC.

This sequence joins TRBV7-9 and TRBJ2-1; weak D call: TRBD1 (6 bases). This CDR3 comprises 16 residues. With 4 bases removed from V and 1 base from J, the gap between germline ends came to 14 bases. Germline V CDR1 and CDR2: SEHNR, FQNEAQ (reference sequence). The CDR3 DNA sequence: TGTGCCAGCAGCTCCGTCCGTGGACAGTCCTACAATGAGCAGTTCTTC. It yields the protein CASSSVRGQSYNEQFF.

The gene calls are TRBV28 and TRBJ2-7; 11 bases are shared with TRBD1. The CDR3 extends over 15 amino acids. With V trimmed by 2 bases and J by 1 base, 1 base remained unmatched. The germline CDR1 and CDR2 sequences are MDHEN and SYDVKM. Written as DNA, the CDR3 is TGTGCCAGCAGTTTAGGGACAGGGGGGTCCTACGAGCAGTACTTC. Amino acids: CASSLGTGGSYEQYF.